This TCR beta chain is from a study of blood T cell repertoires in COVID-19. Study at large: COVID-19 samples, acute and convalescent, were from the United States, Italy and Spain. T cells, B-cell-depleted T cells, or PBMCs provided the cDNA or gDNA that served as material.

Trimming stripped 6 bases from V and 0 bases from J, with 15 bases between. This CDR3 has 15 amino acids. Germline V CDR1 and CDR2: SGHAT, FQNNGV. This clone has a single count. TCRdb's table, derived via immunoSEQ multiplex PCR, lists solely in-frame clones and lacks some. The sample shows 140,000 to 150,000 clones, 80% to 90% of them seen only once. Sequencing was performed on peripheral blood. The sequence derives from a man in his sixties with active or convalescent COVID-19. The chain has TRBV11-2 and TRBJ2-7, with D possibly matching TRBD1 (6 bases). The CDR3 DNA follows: TGTGCCAGCAGGCAACAGGGCACTTTCTCCTACGAGCAGTACTTC. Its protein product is CASRQQGTFSYEQYF.